This TCR beta chain derives from a study of T cell responses to AZD1222 COVID-19 vaccine. Whole-study results and caveats: Compared with day 0, the breadth and depth of the Spike-specific TCR repertoire rose significantly after two doses of AZD1222. Only 5 or 6 individuals given AZD1222 were seropositive at baseline. Repertoires in all cases were sampled only once the peak T cell response had passed. Clonal diversity was possibly underestimated, and the donors were mostly white British, with more females.

CDR3 length: 16 residues. The V end was cut by 4 bases, the J end by 11 bases, with 21 bases between. Germline CDR1 is SGHAT and CDR2 is FQNNGV. As for this clone: The antigen is undetermined.

Here immunoSEQ multiplex PCR was the method, and the copy in TCRdb shows in-frame clones only, minus some. The data show around 150,000 clones, with 94% seen just once and 1.3% held by the top ten. The J gene is TRBJ1-6, the V gene TRBV11-2, with D maybe TRBD1 (5 bases). The specimen comprised peripheral blood, sampled on day 0 of AZD1222 vaccination. The clonotype originates from an adult in good health. This CDR3 reads CASSSQGARPEAPLHF. CDR3 bases: TGTGCCAGCAGCTCCCAGGGTGCCAGGCCAGAAGCACCCCTCCACTTT. The full variable domain, its missing parts supplied by reference TRBV11-2 and TRBJ1-6, is EAGVAQSPRYKIIEKRQSVAFWCNPISGHATLYWYQQILGQGPKLLIQFQNNGVVDDSQLPKDRFSAERLKGVDSTLKIQPAKLEDSAVYLCASSSQGARPEAPLHFGNGTRLTVT.